This T cell receptor (beta chain) was captured by sequencing in a study of OX40 agonist ivuxolimab in advanced cancers. V was pared by 6 bases and J by 6 bases, with 19 bases between. Germline-derived CDR1 and CDR2 are MDHEN and SYDVKM. The CDR3 spans 15 residues. Sequencing was performed with immunoSEQ multiplex PCR; in TCRdb, only in-frame clones are kept and a portion is missing. There are around 54,000 clones in the sample; less than 95% occur only once, and 8.7% lies in the top ten. As regards this clone: Its antigen is not known.

The study, taken as a whole, reports: Normalized T-cell clonal expansion was also low in a subset of nonresponders.

The clonotype was recovered from an adult with an advanced solid tumor such as melanoma, head and neck, liver or kidney cancer. The sample in question was CD4+ or CD8+ T cells sorted from blood, obtained in a trial of the OX40 agonist ivuxolimab. The chain couples TRBV28 to TRBJ2-3; a possible D gene is TRBD1 (6 bases). The CDR3 DNA reads TGTGCCAGCAGCTCTACAGGGCTAAAATTGGATACGCAGTATTTT. Its translation is CASSSTGLKLDTQYF.